This T cell receptor beta chain was captured by sequencing in a study of PD-1 blockade in mismatch repair-deficient tumors. Across the study: Patients had around twelve mismatch repair-deficient cancer types, all previously treated and progressing. Points from the study as a whole: Tumor-resident clones, often undetectable pretreatment in blood, expanded then contracted after pembrolizumab.

Concerning this clone: The antigen is undetermined.

TCRdb's copy holds only in-frame clones and misses some; the assay was immunoSEQ multiplex PCR. Of more than 40,000 clones detected, over 70% appear once; the ten largest clones hold roughly 8.8%. Germline values: CDR1 SGHTA, CDR2 FQGNSA. The CDR3 is 15 amino acids. The trim removed 1 base at V and 4 bases at J, leaving 7 bases unmatched. A few pembrolizumab responders had their TCRs sequenced. V usage is TRBV7-2 and J usage is TRBJ2-7, with TRBD1 matching over 7 bases. This clonotype was sampled from an adult with mismatch repair-deficient cancer. Source: peripheral blood, taken roughly 19 weeks after starting pembrolizumab. DNA of the CDR3: TGTGCCAGCAGCTTAGAGGGTCGGGGACAGTACGAGCAGTACTTC. Translated: CASSLEGRGQYEQYF. Supplemented by reference TRBV7-2 and TRBJ2-7, the full variable domain reads GAGVSQSPSNKVTEKGKDVELRCDPISGHTALYWYRQSLGQGLEFLIYFQGNSAPDKSGLPSDRFSAERTGGSVSTLTIQRTQQEDSAVYLCASSLEGRGQYEQYFGPGTRLTVT.